This T cell receptor (beta chain) was documented in a study of OX40 agonist ivuxolimab in advanced cancers. The CDR3 is made up of 14 amino acids. V shed 1 base and J 4 bases; nucleotides not matched to a gene: 1. Germline-derived CDR1 and CDR2 are SEHNR and FQNEAQ (reference sequence). Clones were sequenced by immunoSEQ multiplex PCR, and TCRdb holds only the in-frame ones, with some missing. The sample contains tens of thousands of clones, roughly 90% of which appear only once. The TCR was taken from an adult with an advanced solid tumor such as melanoma, head and neck, liver or kidney cancer. This specimen was CD4+ or CD8+ T cells sorted from blood, taken in a trial of the OX40 agonist ivuxolimab. This rearrangement joins TRBV7-9 to TRBJ1-5, with TRBD1 identical over 7 bases. CDR3 sequence reads: CASSLGTGNQPQHF. The DNA for the CDR3 is TGTGCCAGCAGCTTAGGGACAGGTAATCAGCCCCAGCATTTT.